A single sample gave rise to the 5 T cell receptor beta chains below, sequenced in a study of blood T cells in healthy people across ages. A second PCR of roughly 7 to 11 cycles used a sample-barcoded 5' primer and a J-beta primer mix. TCRdb analysed the 5' RACE reads with MiXCR anew, one entry per CDR3 protein. The profile shows hundreds of thousands of distinct CDR3 sequences, about 30% of them singletons. Specimen: blood. The receptors derive from a woman aged 80 or over in good health.

This clonotype was recorded at least ten times. The chain carries TRBV4-2 and TRBJ1-5, with D possibly matching TRBD1 (5 bases). This CDR3 has 14 amino acids. The germline V gene encodes CDR1 LGHNA and CDR2 YNFKEQ. Trimming shortened V by 4 bases and J by 4 bases, and 11 bases separated the two germline ends. The CDR3 region has the DNA TGTGCCAGCAGCCCAGGGAGCCTGAATCAGCCCCAGCATTTT. This codes for CASSPGSLNQPQHF.

In its sample, this clonotype was seen many times. The chain has TRBV20-1 and TRBJ2-1, with TRBD2 identical over 12 bases. Germline assignment: CDR1 DFQATT and CDR2 SNEGSKA (reference sequence). V was pared by 3 bases and J by 7 bases, with 10 bases of the junction left unmatched. CDR3 length: 16 residues. The DNA for the CDR3 is TGCAGTGCTAGTACTAGCGGGGGGTCTGGGGTGAATGAGCAGTTCTTC. Translation: CSASTSGGSGVNEQFF.

The CDR3 nucleotides read TGCGCCAGCAGCCAACCCCCCCGAGGCTCTAGCACAGATACGCAGTATTTT. Translated: CASSQPPRGSSTDTQYF. V usage is TRBV4-1 and J usage is TRBJ2-3; D uncertain. From germline, CDR1 is MGHRA and CDR2 YSYEKL. Between the trimmed V and J ends, which lost 2 bases and 0 bases, there was a span of 15 bases. The CDR3 spans 17 residues.

This clonotype was seen at least ten times. The V and J genes are TRBV7-2 and TRBJ2-3; D not resolved. V was clipped by 2 bases and J by 0 bases, with 6 bases between them. This CDR3 has 14 residues. Per germline, CDR1 SGHTA and CDR2 FQGNSA. The DNA of the CDR3 is TGTGCCAGCAGCTTAAGCCCGAGCACAGATACGCAGTATTTT. Protein sequence: CASSLSPSTDTQYF.

The chain joins TRBV2 to TRBJ1-4; TRBD1 is a possible D gene (5 bases). Germline loops: CDR1 SNHLY, CDR2 FYNNEI. The CDR3 contains 14 residues. V shed 10 bases and J shed 8 bases, with 20 bases lying between them. The CDR3 spells CATYTGEGVEKLFF. The CDR3 coding sequence is TGTGCCACCTACACGGGGGAAGGGGTCGAAAAACTGTTTTTT. Supplemented by reference TRBV2 and TRBJ1-4, the full variable domain reads EPEVTQTPSHQVTQMGQEVILRCVPISNHLYFYWYRQILGQKVEFLVSFYNNEISEKSEIFDDQFSVERPDGSNFTLKIRSTKLEDSAMYFCATYTGEGVEKLFFGSGTQLSVL.